What follows is one T cell receptor beta chain and its context. Its target is unknown. This sample was included in a study of T cells in tuberculosis. Study information: PBMC were archived before or within 7 days of starting treatment. Study-wide results and limits: Smaller distances to GMM-specific TCRs suggested their expansion in active tuberculosis.

Sequencing was performed with immunoSEQ multiplex PCR; in TCRdb, only in-frame clones are kept and a portion is missing. The sample has under 45,000 clones, approximately 89% seen once. The time point is: new active TB diagnosis, blood taken before or within 7 days of starting treatment. HIV-seronegative South African adults aged 18 years or older had newly diagnosed active tuberculosis. The CDR3 sequence is 14 residues long. Per germline, CDR1 SGHTS and CDR2 YDEGEE. V shed 2 bases and J shed 0 bases, with 6 bases lying between them. This sample comprised PBMCs, obtained at tuberculosis diagnosis. The receptor's source is an adult with tuberculosis. This rearrangement joins TRBV5-8 to TRBJ2-1; no reliable D call. This chain's CDR3 is CASSFGPSYNEQFF. The CDR3 coding sequence is TGTGCCAGCAGCTTCGGTCCCTCCTACAATGAGCAGTTCTTC. The full variable domain, with the rest looked up from reference TRBV5-8 and TRBJ2-1, is EAGVTQSPTHLIKTRGQQATLRCSPISGHTSVYWYQQALGLGLQFLLWYDEGEERNRGNFPPRFSGRQFPNYSSELNVNALELEDSALYLCASSFGPSYNEQFFGPGTRLTVL.